The 30 T cell receptor beta chains below were found in one sample sequenced in a study of T cells in women clearing cervical HPV infection (dated by TCRdb to 2016 to 2019). The method was the immunoSEQ multiplex PCR assay. Here the immuneACCESS table is served through TCRdb, limited to in-frame sequences with V and J called. Missing clones are a known gap in these copies; in checked studies unresolved V genes cover under half, and the rest lacks a known reason. The table for this sample records approximately 49,000 clones. The ten largest make up roughly 1.5% of the sample. Sequenced input: blood buffy coat. All receptors come from a woman aged 18 to 75 with a cervical HPV16 infection that either progressed to CIN3+ or cleared (not recorded which).

Remarks on this clone: The CDR3 is cut off 3 residues early in the read; its end comes from the germline J gene. V usage is TRBV19 and J usage is TRBJ2-2; 8 bases match TRBD1. J gave up 0 bases and V 3 bases, and 3 bases lay outside the gene matches. The germline V gene encodes CDR1 LNHDA and CDR2 SQIVND (reference sequence). CDR3 length: 16 amino acids. Incomplete CDR3 DNA: TGTGCCAGTAGTATCCAGGGGGCGTCGAACACCGGGGAG. As protein: CASSIQGASNTGE. The CDR3, in full, reads CASSIQGASNTGELFF.

A word on this clone: From the germline J gene comes the end of the CDR3, since the read stops 3 residues before it. V usage is TRBV14 and J usage is TRBJ2-7; 7 bases fit TRBD1. The CDR3 is 13 residues long. V dropped 1 base and J dropped 6; count of bases not matched to a gene: 3. In germline, CDR1 is SGHDN, CDR2 FVKESK. The CDR3 spells CASSQVRQGEQYF. The CDR3 bases that were read are TGTGCCAGCAGCCAAGTTCGACAGGGCGAG. The full variable domain, its missing parts supplied by reference TRBV14 and TRBJ2-7, is EAGVTQFPSHSVIEKGQTVTLRCDPISGHDNLYWYRRVMGKEIKFLLHFVKESKQDESGMPNNRFLAERTGGTYSTLKVQPAELEDSGVYFCASSQVRQGEQYFGPGTRLTVT.

A word on this clone: The read terminates 3 residues before the CDR3 end, so the remaining end is supplied by the germline J gene. The rearrangement joins TRBV7-2 to TRBJ2-3, with D possibly being TRBD2 (5 bases). CDR1 is SGHTA and CDR2 is FQGNSA in the germline V gene. With 3 bases removed from V and 1 base from J, the gap between germline ends came to 11 bases. This CDR3 spans 15 amino acids. This CDR3 is CASSLSGFRTDTQYF. The sequenced part of the CDR3 DNA is TGTGCCAGCAGCTTGAGCGGTTTTCGCACAGATACG.

Concerning this clone: Read coverage stops 3 residues before the CDR3 terminus; the germline J gene supplies the remainder. The chain employs TRBV20-1 and TRBJ2-6; 10 bases are shared with TRBD1. V was pared by 6 bases and J by 3 bases, with 8 bases of the junction left unmatched. The CDR3 extends over 16 amino acids. CDR1 and CDR2 (germline): DFQATT, SNEGSKA (reference sequence). CDR3 bases read: TGCAGTGCCCGACAGGGGGCTCGCGTTGGGGCCAACGTC. This gives the protein CSARQGARVGANV. The full CDR3 sequence reads CSARQGARVGANVLTF.

Concerning this clone: The CDR3 extends 3 residues past the end of the read, so its final part is completed from the germline J gene. V gene TRBV20-1 combines with J gene TRBJ1-1; D not resolved. CDR3 length: 13 residues. V shed 5 bases and J shed 1 base, with 11 bases lying between them. Looked up from germline, CDR1 is DFQATT and CDR2 is SNEGSKA (reference sequence). CDR3 loop: CSAEARGNTEAFF. Partial CDR3 DNA: TGCAGTGCTGAAGCCCGGGGGAACACTGAA.

As concerns this clone: With the read ending 3 residues before the CDR3 end, the germline J gene is used to fill in that end. The chain is built from TRBV18 and TRBJ2-6; D possibly corresponds to TRBD1 (6 bases). This CDR3 has 17 amino acids. CDR1 KGHSH and CDR2 LQKENI come from the germline V gene. Trimming took off 4 bases at V and 0 bases at J, with 13 bases between the two ends. CDR3 loop: CASSRPTGASGANVLTF. The CDR3 bases that were read are TGTGCCAGCTCACGGCCGACAGGCGCCTCTGGGGCCAACGTC. Variable domain in full (rest from reference TRBV18 and TRBJ2-6): NAGVMQNPRHLVRRRGQEARLRCSPMKGHSHVYWYRQLPEEGLKFMVYLQKENIIDESGMPKERFSAEFPKEGPSILRIQQVVRGDSAAYFCASSRPTGASGANVLTFGAGSRLTVL.

Remarks on this clone: The missing CDR3 end, 3 residues past where the read stops, is filled in from the germline J gene. The genes are TRBV10-3 and TRBJ2-3, with TRBD1 matching 7 bases. This CDR3 comprises 13 residues. V was pared by 10 bases and J by 0 bases, with 4 bases of the junction left unmatched. In germline, CDR1 is ENHRY, CDR2 SYGVKD. The CDR3 protein is CATGTESTDTQYF. The sequenced part of the CDR3 DNA is TGTGCCACCGGGACAGAAAGCACAGATACG.

As concerns this clone: The read gets to within 3 residues of the CDR3 end, and the germline J gene fills in the rest. V and J are TRBV20-1 and TRBJ1-6; TRBD1 agrees at 9 bases. Germline CDR1 DFQATT, CDR2 SNEGSKA (reference sequence). The CDR3 extends over 14 amino acids. V dropped 5 bases and J dropped 10; count of bases not matched to a gene: 9. Incomplete CDR3 DNA: TGCAGTGCTGGGCGGGGACAGGGATCCTCACCC. As protein: CSAGRGQGSSP. The entire CDR3 is CSAGRGQGSSPLHF.

A word on this clone: The CDR3 is cut off 3 residues early in the read; its end comes from the germline J gene. This chain links TRBV20-1 with TRBJ1-1; D is ambiguous. Trimming left V 0 bases short and J 3 bases short, with 17 bases between. The CDR3 is 16 residues long. Germline lookup yields CDR1 DFQATT and CDR2 SNEGSKA (reference sequence). CDR3 sequence reads: CSARDGSGSYDTEAFF. The sequenced CDR3 bases are TGCAGTGCTAGAGATGGCTCCGGGTCGTACGACACTGAA.

As to this clone: The read gets to within 3 residues of the CDR3 end, and the germline J gene fills in the rest. V is TRBV13 and J is TRBJ1-5; D is perhaps TRBD1 (6 bases). V dropped 5 bases and J dropped 0 bases, with 26 bases sitting between them. Germline CDR1 PRHDT, CDR2 FYEKMQ (reference sequence). The CDR3 covers 20 residues. The DNA read from the CDR3 is TGTGCCAGCAGCCCCGGTTTACTAAACAGGGTAGACTATAGCAATCAGCCC. Encoded protein: CASSPGLLNRVDYSNQP. The whole CDR3 sequence reads CASSPGLLNRVDYSNQPQHF.

On this clone itself: The CDR3 extends 3 residues past the end of the read, so its final part is completed from the germline J gene. V usage is TRBV20-1 and J usage is TRBJ2-1; the D gene could be TRBD1 or TRBD2 (6 bases each). Germline V gene lookup returns CDR1 DFQATT and CDR2 SNEGSKA (reference sequence). Trimming pared 0 bases from V and 5 bases from J, leaving 17 bases between. The CDR3 spans 16 residues. The covered CDR3 bases are TGCAGTGCTAGAGATCTCGGCGGAGGGGGTCACAATGAG. This gives the protein CSARDLGGGGHNE. The full-length CDR3 reads as CSARDLGGGGHNEQFF.

In regard to this clone: The read gets to within 3 residues of the CDR3 end, and the germline J gene fills in the rest. The V gene is TRBV28, the J gene TRBJ1-2, with D maybe TRBD1 (5 bases). Germline values: CDR1 MDHEN, CDR2 SYDVKM. V shed 6 bases and J shed 0 bases, with 14 bases lying between them. The CDR3 contains 15 residues. The part of the CDR3 DNA that was read is TGTGCCAGCAGGGACATCGGTAAAGCTAACTATGGC. It is translated as CASRDIGKANYG. The whole CDR3 region reads CASRDIGKANYGYTF.

With respect to this clone: The CDR3 end is not reached by the read, which stops 3 residues before it; the germline J gene fills it in. The rearrangement links TRBV20-1 to TRBJ2-1, with 9 positions matching TRBD2. Trimming cost V 7 bases and J 4 bases; bases outside gene matches: 8. The CDR3 runs to 14 residues. Germline V gives CDR1 DFQATT, CDR2 SNEGSKA (reference sequence). Partial CDR3 DNA: TGCAGTGTTGGAGCGGGAGGACTTTACAATGAG. Translation: CSVGAGGLYNE. Given in full, the CDR3 is CSVGAGGLYNEQFF.

CDR3 residues: CASSLAGKGYEQYF. The sequenced part of the CDR3 DNA is TGTGCCAGCAGCTTGGCAGGTAAGGGTTACGAG. The V call is TRBV5-6, the J call TRBJ2-7; D gene ambiguous. The read halts 3 residues ahead of the CDR3 end, with the missing end drawn from the germline J gene. The CDR3 has 14 residues. Trimming left V 0 bases short and J 4 bases short, with 11 bases between. Looked up from germline, CDR1 is SGHDT and CDR2 is YYEEEE.

Regarding this clone: The read gets to within 3 residues of the CDR3 end, and the germline J gene fills in the rest. V and J are TRBV7-8 and TRBJ2-7; TRBD1 is a possible D gene (5 bases). The CDR3 runs 14 residues. V was trimmed by 3 bases and J by 0 bases, leaving 9 bases between them. Germline lookup yields CDR1 SGHVS and CDR2 FQNEAQ. The part of the CDR3 DNA that was read is TGTGCCAGCAGCTTGGCAGGGAACTCCTACGAG. This gives the protein CASSLAGNSYE. In full, the CDR3 is CASSLAGNSYEQYF.

With regard to this clone: The CDR3 end falls 3 residues outside the read, so it is completed with the germline J gene. V usage is TRBV5-5 and J usage is TRBJ2-7; TRBD2 matches 8 bases. J lost 4 bases, V lost 0 bases, and 6 bases had no gene match. The CDR3 totals 15 residues. Germline V lookup: CDR1 SGHKS, CDR2 YYEKEE (reference sequence). The DNA read from the CDR3 is TGTGCCAGCAGCTTGGAAACAGCGGGAGCTTACGAG. As protein: CASSLETAGAYE. The whole CDR3 protein is CASSLETAGAYEQYF.

To note about this clone: The read ends 3 residues before the CDR3 terminus; that terminus is restored from the germline J gene. The rearrangement joins TRBV11-1 to TRBJ1-4; weak D call: TRBD1 (5 bases). The CDR3 is 12 amino acids. The V gene's germline CDR1 is SGHAT and CDR2 FQDESV (reference sequence). CDR3 in amino acids: CASSFFGGELFF. The CDR3 bases that were read are TGTGCCAGCAGCTTTTTCGGGGGGGAA.

Remarks on this clone: The CDR3 is cut off 3 residues early in the read; its end comes from the germline J gene. The chain uses TRBV20-1 and TRBJ1-4; maybe TRBD1 (5 bases). Germline CDR1 is DFQATT and CDR2 is SNEGSKA (reference sequence). There are 12 residues in the CDR3. V lost 6 bases to trimming and J lost 3 bases, with 8 bases between them. The sequenced CDR3 bases are TGCAGTGCCCAGGGTCCTAATGAAAAA. Its translation is CSAQGPNEK. The whole CDR3 reads CSAQGPNEKLFF.

Details on this clone: The read comes to an end 3 residues before the CDR3 does, leaving the germline J gene to fill in the end. The rearrangement joins TRBV5-1 to TRBJ1-5, with TRBD1 matching 9 bases. The CDR3 runs to 14 residues. The germline V gene encodes CDR1 SGHRS and CDR2 YFSETQ. The V gene end was trimmed by 4 bases and the J gene end by 2 bases; junction bases not matched to a gene: 1. The DNA read from the CDR3 is TGCGCCAGCAGCCGGACAGGGGGCAATCAGCCC. Its protein product is CASSRTGGNQP. The full CDR3 protein reads CASSRTGGNQPQHF. The full variable domain, with the rest looked up from reference TRBV5-1 and TRBJ1-5, is KAGVTQTPRYLIKTRGQQVTLSCSPISGHRSVSWYQQTPGQGLQFLFEYFSETQRNKGNFPGRFSGRQFSNSRSEMNVSTLELGDSALYLCASSRTGGNQPQHFGDGTRLSIL.

For this clone: The observed sequence ends 3 residues before the CDR3 terminus, with the missing tail filled in from the germline J gene. The chain is built from TRBV19 and TRBJ2-2; 9 bases match TRBD2. The CDR3 has 16 amino acids. Germline CDR1 reads LNHDA; CDR2 reads SQIVND (reference sequence). Trimming cost V 5 bases and J 4 bases; bases outside gene matches: 8. The CDR3 DNA, read in part, is TGTGCCAGTAGTTTAAGCGGGAGGACGAGCACCGGGGAG. As protein: CASSLSGRTSTGE. The full CDR3 is CASSLSGRTSTGELFF.

Remarks on this clone: Read coverage stops 3 residues before the CDR3 terminus; the germline J gene supplies the remainder. The J gene is TRBJ1-1, the V gene TRBV2, with D unresolved. The CDR3 loop spans 16 amino acids. CDR1 is SNHLY and CDR2 is FYNNEI in the germline V gene. V gave up 2 bases and J gave up 1 base, with 14 bases separating them. The CDR3 here is CASSEYRVRSNTEAFF. The DNA read from the CDR3 is TGTGCCAGCAGTGAATATAGGGTCAGGTCGAACACTGAA. Together with reference TRBV2 and TRBJ1-1, the CDR3 gives the full variable domain: EPEVTQTPSHQVTQMGQEVILRCVPISNHLYFYWYRQILGQKVEFLVSFYNNEISEKSEIFDDQFSVERPDGSNFTLKIRSTKLEDSAMYFCASSEYRVRSNTEAFFGQGTRLTVV.

Concerning this clone itself: Coverage ceases 3 residues before the CDR3 finishes, and the germline J gene fills in the end. The J gene is TRBJ2-6, the V gene TRBV28; D unclear. CDR3 length: 15 amino acids. Trimming pared 4 bases from V and 4 bases from J, leaving 11 bases between. Per germline, CDR1 MDHEN and CDR2 SYDVKM. The sequenced CDR3 bases are TGTGCCAGCAGTTCCCCGGCGGAGGGGGCCAACGTC. Its translation is CASSSPAEGANV. The full-length CDR3 reads as CASSSPAEGANVLTF.

Concerning this clone itself: The read comes to an end 3 residues before the CDR3 does, leaving the germline J gene to fill in the end. This sequence joins TRBV12-3 or TRBV12-4 and TRBJ2-3; D remains unclear. Trimming shortened V by 7 bases and J by 1 base, and 9 bases separated the two germline ends. The CDR3 runs to 13 residues. CDR3 sequence: CASTPSGTDTQYF. CDR3 bases read: TGTGCCAGCACCCCCTCCGGCACAGATACG.

A note on this clone: The DNA ends 3 residues before the CDR3 does, and the rest of the CDR3 is filled in from the germline J gene. J is TRBJ1-1 and V is TRBV5-1; 8 bases match TRBD1. The CDR3 contains 14 residues. The germline gives CDR1 SGHRS, CDR2 YFSETQ. The ends lost 0 bases at V and 6 bases at J; junction bases unmatched: 4. The covered CDR3 bases are TGCGCCAGCAGCTTGGCGGGACAGGCGCCTGAA. This gives the protein CASSLAGQAPE. In full, the CDR3 is CASSLAGQAPEAFF. Using reference TRBV5-1 and TRBJ1-1 for the parts outside the CDR3, the full variable domain is KAGVTQTPRYLIKTRGQQVTLSCSPISGHRSVSWYQQTPGQGLQFLFEYFSETQRNKGNFPGRFSGRQFSNSRSEMNVSTLELGDSALYLCASSLAGQAPEAFFGQGTRLTVV.

Note on this clone: Sequencing ends 3 residues short of the CDR3 end; the germline J gene provides the rest. The chain has TRBV5-1 and TRBJ2-7; 8 bases map to TRBD2. From germline, CDR1 is SGHRS and CDR2 YFSETQ. V lost 2 bases, J lost 3 bases, and 4 bases stayed unmatched. CDR3 size: 14 residues. This chain's CDR3 is CASSFSGMDYEQYF. The CDR3 bases that were read are TGCGCCAGCAGCTTTAGCGGGATGGACTACGAG.

In the case of this clone: Coverage ceases 3 residues before the CDR3 finishes, and the germline J gene fills in the end. V usage is TRBV14 and J usage is TRBJ2-7; D is ambiguous. The CDR3 consists of 15 residues. Germline V gene lookup returns CDR1 SGHDN and CDR2 FVKESK. Trimming pared 3 bases from V and 4 bases from J, leaving 16 bases between. Incomplete CDR3 DNA: TGTGCCAGCAGCCATAATGTGGCGGCCCCTTACGAG. It yields the protein CASSHNVAAPYE. The complete CDR3 sequence is CASSHNVAAPYEQYF.

As concerns this clone: The read gets to within 3 residues of the CDR3 end, and the germline J gene fills in the rest. This chain joins TRBV5-1 and TRBJ2-3, with 7 nucleotides matching TRBD2. Germline CDR1 SGHRS, CDR2 YFSETQ. Trimming removed 3 bases from V and 2 bases from J; junction bases left unmatched: 6. There are 15 residues in the CDR3. This chain's CDR3 is CASSSSGANTDTQYF. The sequenced part of the CDR3 DNA is TGCGCCAGCAGCTCTAGCGGTGCGAACACAGATACG.

Details on this clone: The CDR3 end lies 3 residues beyond the end of the read and is filled in from the germline J gene. This rearrangement joins TRBV30 to TRBJ1-6; D possibly corresponds to TRBD1 (5 bases). The CDR3 totals 14 residues. V was shortened by 4 bases and J by 10 bases, with 17 bases between the two germline ends. The germline V gene encodes CDR1 GTSNPN and CDR2 SVGIG (reference sequence). The CDR3 spells CAWNFEGRGSPLHF. Incomplete CDR3 DNA: TGTGCCTGGAATTTTGAGGGAAGGGGATCACCC. The variable domain in full, completed from reference TRBV30 and TRBJ1-6, reads SQTIHQWPATLVQPVGSPLSLECTVEGTSNPNLYWYRQAAGRGLQLLFYSVGIGQISSEVPQNLSASRPQDRQFILSSKKLLLSDSGFYLCAWNFEGRGSPLHFGNGTRLTVT.

Points on this clone: The read falls 3 residues short of the CDR3 end, and the missing part is taken from the germline J gene. This sequence joins TRBV20-1 and TRBJ1-5; tentatively, D is TRBD1 (6 bases). Trimming cost V 4 bases and J 6 bases, with 10 bases left between them. This CDR3 comprises 12 residues. In germline, CDR1 is DFQATT, CDR2 SNEGSKA (reference sequence). CDR3 DNA, as far as it was read: TGCAGTGCTAACAGGGAAGGTCAGCCC. It yields the protein CSANREGQP. Given in full, the CDR3 is CSANREGQPQHF.

With regard to this clone: The read halts 3 residues ahead of the CDR3 end, with the missing end drawn from the germline J gene. The V call is TRBV5-4, the J call TRBJ1-2; TRBD1 matches 7 bases. Losses at the gene ends were 4 bases for V and 1 base for J; bases not matched to a gene: 7. Germline V CDR1 and CDR2: SGHNT, YYREEE (reference sequence). The CDR3 consists of 15 residues. The covered CDR3 bases are TGTGCCAGCAGCGCGGTGCCAGGGGGTAACTATGGC. It yields the protein CASSAVPGGNYG. The entire CDR3 protein is CASSAVPGGNYGYTF.